Listed below are T cell receptor beta chains from one sample, sequenced in a study of blood T cell repertoires in COVID-19. TCRdb's table, derived via immunoSEQ multiplex PCR, lists solely in-frame clones and lacks some. The data show 150,000 to 200,000 clones, 86% seen once. The sample taken for sequencing was peripheral blood. The receptors come from a woman aged 55-69 years with COVID-19, enrolled during active disease. Both conserved end residues are part of each CDR3. The D gene is left open where the match is weak. Only some rows state a clone size, as once, few, many or a class for expanded clones.

CDR3 protein: CAWRSGQNTEAFF; CDR3 DNA: TGTGCCTGGAGATCGGGTCAGAACACTGAAGCTTTCTTT; V gene: TRBV30; clone size: .; D gene: .; J gene: TRBJ1-1
CDR3 protein: CASSPNQGVGTEAFF; CDR3 DNA: TGTGCCAGCAGCCCAAACCAGGGGGTGGGCACTGAAGCTTTCTTT; V gene: TRBV5-4; clone size: .; D gene: TRBD1; J gene: TRBJ1-1
CDR3 protein: CASRPNRGRAYEQYF; CDR3 DNA: TGTGCCAGCAGACCGAACAGGGGCAGGGCCTACGAGCAGTACTTC; V gene: TRBV5-6; clone size: .; D gene: TRBD1; J gene: TRBJ2-7
CDR3 protein: CASSQEWRNTEAFF; CDR3 DNA: TGTGCCAGCAGCCAAGAGTGGAGGAACACTGAAGCTTTCTTT; V gene: TRBV4-2; clone size: .; D gene: .; J gene: TRBJ1-1
CDR3 protein: CASSGAGYGYTF; CDR3 DNA: TGTGCCAGCAGTGGAGCAGGGTATGGCTACACCTTC; V gene: TRBV12-3/TRBV12-4; clone size: .; D gene: .; J gene: TRBJ1-2
CDR3 protein: CASSQTGGIGEKLFF; CDR3 DNA: TGTGCCAGCAGCCAGACAGGGGGGATAGGGGAAAAACTGTTTTTT; V gene: TRBV6-4; clone size: .; D gene: TRBD1; J gene: TRBJ1-4
CDR3 protein: CAGGGSGAFF; CDR3 DNA: TGTGCCGGAGGGGGTAGCGGGGCTTTCTTT; V gene: TRBV30; clone size: .; D gene: .; J gene: TRBJ1-1
CDR3 protein: CASSESRYFGAGNTIYF; CDR3 DNA: TGTGCCAGCAGTGAAAGTAGGTACTTCGGGGCTGGAAACACCATATATTTT; V gene: TRBV6-1; clone size: .; D gene: .; J gene: TRBJ1-3
CDR3 protein: CASSPSGDRDNSPLHF; CDR3 DNA: TGTGCCAGCTCACCAAGTGGGGACAGGGATAATTCACCCCTCCACTTT; V gene: TRBV18; clone size: few; D gene: TRBD1; J gene: TRBJ1-6
CDR3 protein: CASSLTTSGSTDTQYF; CDR3 DNA: TGTGCCAGCAGTTTGACTACTAGCGGGAGCACAGATACGCAGTATTTT; V gene: TRBV28; clone size: .; D gene: TRBD2; J gene: TRBJ2-3
CDR3 protein: CASSRERTGGSYEQYF; CDR3 DNA: TGCGCCAGCAGCCGAGAGAGGACAGGGGGGTCCTACGAGCAGTACTTC; V gene: TRBV5-1; clone size: .; D gene: TRBD1; J gene: TRBJ2-7
CDR3 protein: CASSRGTSGIPGRNEQFF; CDR3 DNA: TGCGCCAGCAGTCGGGGGACTAGCGGGATCCCAGGACGCAATGAGCAGTTCTTC; V gene: TRBV5-1; clone size: .; D gene: TRBD2; J gene: TRBJ2-1
CDR3 protein: CASSPGTGEKLFF; CDR3 DNA: TGTGCCAGCAGTCCCGGGACAGGGGAAAAACTGTTTTTT; V gene: TRBV5-6; clone size: .; D gene: TRBD1; J gene: TRBJ1-4
CDR3 protein: CASSRDRGLQETQYF; CDR3 DNA: TGTGCCAGCAGCCGGGACAGGGGGCTACAAGAGACCCAGTACTTC; V gene: TRBV7-2; clone size: .; D gene: TRBD1; J gene: TRBJ2-5
CDR3 protein: CASSFQVASGPTYNEQFF; CDR3 DNA: TGTGCCAGCAGCTTTCAAGTGGCTAGCGGGCCCACCTACAATGAGCAGTTCTTC; V gene: TRBV7-9; clone size: .; D gene: TRBD2; J gene: TRBJ2-1
CDR3 protein: CASSERSSYEQYF; CDR3 DNA: TGTGCCAGCAGTGAAAGGAGCTCCTACGAGCAGTACTTC; V gene: TRBV2; clone size: few; D gene: .; J gene: TRBJ2-7
CDR3 protein: CASSPVPGQGTEQYF; CDR3 DNA: TGCGCCAGCAGCCCCGTTCCGGGACAGGGGACCGAGCAGTACTTC; V gene: TRBV5-1; clone size: .; D gene: TRBD1; J gene: TRBJ2-7
CDR3 protein: CASSQERAGGTSTDTQYF; CDR3 DNA: TGCGCCAGCAGCCAAGAGCGAGCGGGGGGGACTAGCACAGATACGCAGTATTTT; V gene: TRBV4-1; clone size: .; D gene: TRBD2; J gene: TRBJ2-3
CDR3 protein: CASSLRTGRNQPQHF; CDR3 DNA: TGTGCCAGCAGCCTCAGGACAGGGCGAAATCAGCCCCAGCATTTT; V gene: TRBV7-2; clone size: .; D gene: TRBD1; J gene: TRBJ1-5
CDR3 protein: CASSEWTGAEGYTF; CDR3 DNA: TGTGCCAGCAGCGAGTGGACAGGGGCGGAGGGCTACACCTTC; V gene: TRBV9; clone size: .; D gene: TRBD1; J gene: TRBJ1-2
CDR3 protein: CASNPILAGGPYEQYF; CDR3 DNA: TGTGCCAGCAACCCAATACTAGCGGGAGGCCCCTACGAGCAGTACTTC; V gene: TRBV6-2/TRBV6-3; clone size: .; D gene: TRBD2; J gene: TRBJ2-7
CDR3 protein: CASSVATEYEQYF; CDR3 DNA: TGTGCCAGCAGCGTCGCGACAGAGTACGAGCAGTACTTC; V gene: TRBV9; clone size: .; D gene: .; J gene: TRBJ2-7
CDR3 protein: CASSLWGSNQPQHF; CDR3 DNA: TGTGCCAGCAGCTTGTGGGGCAGCAATCAGCCCCAGCATTTT; V gene: TRBV5-4; clone size: .; D gene: .; J gene: TRBJ1-5
CDR3 protein: CASSLKGDQPQHF; CDR3 DNA: TGTGCCAGCAGCTTAAAGGGGGACCAGCCCCAGCATTTT; V gene: TRBV7-2; clone size: .; D gene: .; J gene: TRBJ1-5
CDR3 protein: CASSSQRNTGELFF; CDR3 DNA: TGTGCCAGCAGCTCCCAGCGGAACACCGGGGAGCTGTTTTTT; V gene: TRBV7-3; clone size: few; D gene: .; J gene: TRBJ2-2
CDR3 protein: CASSLRTSGRTSTDTQYF; CDR3 DNA: TGTGCCAGCAGCCTACGGACTAGCGGGAGGACTAGCACAGATACGCAGTATTTT; V gene: TRBV3-1/TRBV3-2; clone size: .; D gene: TRBD2; J gene: TRBJ2-3
CDR3 protein: CASSETGAMNTEAFF; CDR3 DNA: TGTGCCAGCAGTGAGACAGGGGCCATGAACACTGAAGCTTTCTTT; V gene: TRBV6-1; clone size: .; D gene: TRBD1; J gene: TRBJ1-1
CDR3 protein: CASSSTGTGRDGYTF; CDR3 DNA: TGTGCCAGTAGCTCGACCGGGACAGGGAGGGATGGCTACACCTTC; V gene: TRBV19; clone size: once; D gene: TRBD1; J gene: TRBJ1-2
CDR3 protein: CASSSSNRDRGHF; CDR3 DNA: TGTGCCAGCAGTTCGTCCAACCGGGACAGGGGCCATTTT; V gene: TRBV6-5; clone size: .; D gene: TRBD1; J gene: TRBJ1-5
CDR3 protein: CASSLRTEGDGELFF; CDR3 DNA: TGCGCCAGCAGCTTGAGGACAGAGGGGGACGGGGAGCTGTTTTTT; V gene: TRBV5-1; clone size: .; D gene: .; J gene: TRBJ2-2
CDR3 protein: CASSAEVVRDQPQHF; CDR3 DNA: TGTGCCAGCAGCGCGGAAGTGGTTCGGGATCAGCCCCAGCATTTT; V gene: TRBV2; clone size: .; D gene: .; J gene: TRBJ1-5
CDR3 protein: CASSPRRADYNEQFF; CDR3 DNA: TGTGCCAGTAGTCCCCGGAGGGCGGATTACAATGAGCAGTTCTTC; V gene: TRBV19; clone size: .; D gene: .; J gene: TRBJ2-1
CDR3 protein: CASSSSIMNTEAFF; CDR3 DNA: TGTGCCAGCAGCTCATCTATCATGAACACTGAAGCTTTCTTT; V gene: TRBV7-3; clone size: .; D gene: .; J gene: TRBJ1-1
CDR3 protein: CASSAPSGNTGELFF; CDR3 DNA: TGTGCCAGCAGTGCTCCTAGCGGGAACACCGGGGAGCTGTTTTTT; V gene: TRBV6-4; clone size: few; D gene: TRBD2; J gene: TRBJ2-2
CDR3 protein: CASSLGQVYGYTF; CDR3 DNA: TGTGCCAGCAGCTTAGGGCAGGTCTATGGCTACACCTTC; V gene: TRBV11-2; clone size: .; D gene: .; J gene: TRBJ1-2
CDR3 protein: CASTPGTGGGGYTF; CDR3 DNA: TGTGCCAGCACCCCCGGGACAGGGGGGGGTGGCTACACCTTC; V gene: TRBV2; clone size: .; D gene: TRBD1; J gene: TRBJ1-2
CDR3 protein: CAISVMTAGANVLTF; CDR3 DNA: TGTGCCATCAGTGTGATGACAGCTGGGGCCAACGTCCTGACTTTC; V gene: TRBV10-3; clone size: .; D gene: .; J gene: TRBJ2-6
CDR3 protein: CATSDFKREGNNEQFF; CDR3 DNA: TGTGCCACCAGTGATTTTAAGCGGGAGGGGAACAATGAGCAGTTCTTC; V gene: TRBV24-1; clone size: .; D gene: TRBD2; J gene: TRBJ2-1
CDR3 protein: CASSPRNFYEQYF; CDR3 DNA: TGTGCCAGCAGTCCCAGGAACTTTTACGAGCAGTACTTC; V gene: TRBV12-3/TRBV12-4; clone size: .; D gene: .; J gene: TRBJ2-7
CDR3 protein: CASPVRGLADYNEQFF; CDR3 DNA: TGCGCCAGCCCCGTAAGAGGACTAGCGGACTACAATGAGCAGTTCTTC; V gene: TRBV10-1; clone size: .; D gene: TRBD2; J gene: TRBJ2-1
CDR3 protein: CASSFSPNTEAFF; CDR3 DNA: TGTGCCAGCAGTTTTAGCCCGAACACTGAAGCTTTCTTT; V gene: TRBV27; clone size: .; D gene: .; J gene: TRBJ1-1
CDR3 protein: CASSLNLGGGVEQYF; CDR3 DNA: TGTGCCAGCAGCTTAAATCTGGGGGGAGGAGTTGAGCAGTACTTC; V gene: TRBV7-6; clone size: once; D gene: .; J gene: TRBJ2-7
CDR3 protein: CASSQFPGYEQYF; CDR3 DNA: TGCGCCAGCAGCCAATTTCCCGGCTACGAGCAGTACTTC; V gene: TRBV4-3; clone size: .; D gene: .; J gene: TRBJ2-7
CDR3 protein: CASSLGGVSNEQFF; CDR3 DNA: TGTGCCAGCAGCTTGGGTGGAGTGAGCAATGAGCAGTTCTTC; V gene: TRBV5-4; clone size: .; D gene: .; J gene: TRBJ2-1
CDR3 protein: CSVEGSRGDGYTF; CDR3 DNA: TGCAGCGTTGAGGGCAGCAGGGGTGATGGCTACACCTTC; V gene: TRBV29-1; clone size: .; D gene: .; J gene: TRBJ1-2